A single T cell receptor beta chain is shown here with its context. What it binds is not known. The data originate from a study of T cells in Graves' hyperthyroidism and ophthalmopathy. Overall study results and limits: Among thyroid clonotypes expanded above 0.001, most also appeared in blood.

Authors of the study amplified TCR beta CDR3 regions from RNA transcripts. The HTBI set primed first-round TCR CDR3 RT-PCR. TCRdb re-derived calls from the multiplex PCR reads in MiXCR, one entry per CDR3 protein. This table holds about 600,000 distinct CDR3 sequences, 14% found once. V was pared by 2 bases and J by 0 bases, with 15 bases between. The CDR3 contains 17 residues. Germline CDR1 is SGHVS and CDR2 is FNYEAQ. This clonotype originated in a woman aged 18-29 years with Graves' ophthalmopathy. This chain connects TRBV7-6 to TRBJ2-3; possibly TRBD2 for D (6 bases). Source material: blood. In DNA form, the CDR3 reads TGTGCCAGCAGCTTAAATGGGCGGGGAAGTAGCACAGATACGCAGTATTTT. Protein: CASSLNGRGSSTDTQYF.